What follows describes a single TCR beta chain. Its antigen is unknown. The data were taken from a study of monozygotic twins with inflammatory bowel disease. TCRdb re-called the 5' RACE reads and catalogs CDR3 proteins one per entry, DNA excluded. Its table records a few hundred thousand distinct CDR3 sequences. Whole-study results and caveats: People with IBD had fewer clonotypes in common with others than healthy twins did, especially with disease activity. The study supported no single strong signal or clonotype linked to IBD. Diversity of TCRbeta measured by inverse Simpson was lower in IBD patients than in healthy co-twins.

Skipping T cell sorting, the study isolated total RNA directly from whole blood. CDR3 length: 11 amino acids. Germline loops: CDR1 SEHNR, CDR2 FQNEAQ (reference sequence). The gene calls are TRBV7-9 and TRBJ1-1. The specimen was blood. The sequence came from a human donor with ulcerative colitis or Crohn's disease, or a healthy co-twin of an affected twin (not recorded which). The CDR3 loop reads CASSLLTEAFF.